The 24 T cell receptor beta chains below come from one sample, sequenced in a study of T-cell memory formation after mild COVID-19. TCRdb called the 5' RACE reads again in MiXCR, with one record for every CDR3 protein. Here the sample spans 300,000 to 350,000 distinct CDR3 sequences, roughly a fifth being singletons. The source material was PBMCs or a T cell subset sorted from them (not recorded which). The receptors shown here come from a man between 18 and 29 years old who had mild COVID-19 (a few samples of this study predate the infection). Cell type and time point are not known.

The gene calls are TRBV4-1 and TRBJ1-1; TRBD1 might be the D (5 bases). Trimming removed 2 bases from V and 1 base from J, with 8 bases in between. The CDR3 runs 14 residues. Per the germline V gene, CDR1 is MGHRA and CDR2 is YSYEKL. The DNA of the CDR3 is TGCGCCAGCAGCCAACCTCAGGGGAACACTGAAGCTTTCTTT. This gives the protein CASSQPQGNTEAFF.

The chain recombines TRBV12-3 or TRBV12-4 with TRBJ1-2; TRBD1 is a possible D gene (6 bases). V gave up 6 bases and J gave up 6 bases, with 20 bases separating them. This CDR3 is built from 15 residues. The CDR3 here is CASSSLGAGGHGYTF. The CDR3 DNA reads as TGTGCCAGCAGCAGTTTGGGGGCGGGGGGCCATGGCTACACCTTC.

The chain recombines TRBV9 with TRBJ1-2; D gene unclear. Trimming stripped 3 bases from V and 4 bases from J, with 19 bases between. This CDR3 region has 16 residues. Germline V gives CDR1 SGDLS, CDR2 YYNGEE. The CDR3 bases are TGTGCCAGCAGCGCTGAGGGTCCCCGACACTTCTATGGCTACACCTTC. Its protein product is CASSAEGPRHFYGYTF.

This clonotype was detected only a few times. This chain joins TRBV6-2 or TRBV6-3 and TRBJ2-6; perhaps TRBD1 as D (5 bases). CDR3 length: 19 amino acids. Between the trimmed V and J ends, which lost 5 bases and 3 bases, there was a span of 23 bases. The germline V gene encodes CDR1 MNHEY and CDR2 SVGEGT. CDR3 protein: CASSRGQGQMLRGANVLTF. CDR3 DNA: TGTGCCAGCAGTCGAGGCCAGGGTCAGATGCTCCGTGGGGCCAACGTCCTGACTTTC.

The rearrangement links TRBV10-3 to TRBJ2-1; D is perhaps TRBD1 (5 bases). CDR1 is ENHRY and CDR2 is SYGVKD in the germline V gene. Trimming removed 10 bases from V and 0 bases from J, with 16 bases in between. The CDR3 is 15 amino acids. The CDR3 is CATISQESSYNEQFF. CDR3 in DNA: TGTGCCACCATTTCACAGGAGAGCTCCTACAATGAGCAGTTCTTC.

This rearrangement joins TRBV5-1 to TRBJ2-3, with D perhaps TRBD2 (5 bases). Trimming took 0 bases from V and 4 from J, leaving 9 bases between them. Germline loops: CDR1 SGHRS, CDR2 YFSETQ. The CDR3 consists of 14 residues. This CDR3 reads CASSLAGSSDTQYF. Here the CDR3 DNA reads TGCGCCAGCAGCTTGGCGGGGTCATCAGATACGCAGTATTTT.

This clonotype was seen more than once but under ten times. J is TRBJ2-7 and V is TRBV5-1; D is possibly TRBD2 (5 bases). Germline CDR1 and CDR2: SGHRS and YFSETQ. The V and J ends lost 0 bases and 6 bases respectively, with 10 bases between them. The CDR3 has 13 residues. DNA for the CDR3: TGCGCCAGCAGCTTGGGACGGGGTGGCGAGCAGTACTTC. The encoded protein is CASSLGRGGEQYF.

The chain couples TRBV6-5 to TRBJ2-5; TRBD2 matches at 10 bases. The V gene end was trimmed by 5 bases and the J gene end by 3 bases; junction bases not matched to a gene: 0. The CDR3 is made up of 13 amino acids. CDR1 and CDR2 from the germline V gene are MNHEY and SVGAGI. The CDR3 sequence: CASSGLAEETQYF. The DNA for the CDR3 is TGTGCCAGCAGTGGACTAGCGGAAGAGACCCAGTACTTC.

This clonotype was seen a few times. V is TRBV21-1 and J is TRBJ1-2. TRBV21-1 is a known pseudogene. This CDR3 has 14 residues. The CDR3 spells CASSKVRPNYGYTF. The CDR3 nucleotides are TGTGCCAGCAGCAAAGTAAGGCCTAACTATGGCTACACCTTC.

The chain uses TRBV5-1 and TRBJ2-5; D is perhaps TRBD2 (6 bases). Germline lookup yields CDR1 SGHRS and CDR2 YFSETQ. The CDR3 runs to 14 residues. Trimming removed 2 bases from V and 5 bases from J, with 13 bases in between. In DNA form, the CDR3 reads TGCGCCAGCAGCTTCGACTCGGCGGGGGAGACCCAGTACTTC. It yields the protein CASSFDSAGETQYF.

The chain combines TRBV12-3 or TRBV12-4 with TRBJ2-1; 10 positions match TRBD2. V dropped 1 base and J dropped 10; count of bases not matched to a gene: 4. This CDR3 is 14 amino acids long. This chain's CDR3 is CASSLGTSGVEQFF. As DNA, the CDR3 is TGTGCCAGCAGTTTAGGCACTAGCGGGGTCGAGCAGTTCTTC.

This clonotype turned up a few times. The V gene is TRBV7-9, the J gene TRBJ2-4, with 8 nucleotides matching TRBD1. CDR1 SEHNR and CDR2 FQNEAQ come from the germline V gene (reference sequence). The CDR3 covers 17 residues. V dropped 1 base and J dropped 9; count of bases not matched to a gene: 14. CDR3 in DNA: TGTGCCAGCAGCTTAGGGCAGGGGGCTCCCGGGAAGTCCATTCAGTACTTC. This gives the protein CASSLGQGAPGKSIQYF.

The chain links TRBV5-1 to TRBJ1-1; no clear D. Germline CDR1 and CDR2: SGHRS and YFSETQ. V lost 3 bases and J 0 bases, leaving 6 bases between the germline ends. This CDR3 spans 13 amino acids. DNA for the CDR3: TGCGCCAGCAGCTGGGATTTGAACACTGAAGCTTTCTTT. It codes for CASSWDLNTEAFF.

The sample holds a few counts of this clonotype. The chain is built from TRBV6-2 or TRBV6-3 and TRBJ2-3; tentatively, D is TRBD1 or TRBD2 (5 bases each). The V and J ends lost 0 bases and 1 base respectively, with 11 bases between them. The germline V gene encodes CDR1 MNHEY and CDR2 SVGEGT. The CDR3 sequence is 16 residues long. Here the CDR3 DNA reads TGTGCCAGCAGTTACTCTTGGGGGAGACGCACAGATACGCAGTATTTT. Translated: CASSYSWGRRTDTQYF.

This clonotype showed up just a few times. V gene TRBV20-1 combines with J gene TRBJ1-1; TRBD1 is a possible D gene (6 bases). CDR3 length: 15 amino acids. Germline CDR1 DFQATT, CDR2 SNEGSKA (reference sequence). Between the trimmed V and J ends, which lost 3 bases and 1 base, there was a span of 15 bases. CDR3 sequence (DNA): TGCAGTGCTAGTGGATCTATGACAGGGAACACTGAAGCTTTCTTT. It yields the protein CSASGSMTGNTEAFF.

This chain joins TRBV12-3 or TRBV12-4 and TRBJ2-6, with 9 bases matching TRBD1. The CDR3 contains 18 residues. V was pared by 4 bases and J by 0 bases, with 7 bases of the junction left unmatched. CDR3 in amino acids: CASSSRTGENSGANVLTF. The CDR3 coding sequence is TGTGCCAGCAGTTCTCGGACAGGGGAGAACTCTGGGGCCAACGTCCTGACTTTC.

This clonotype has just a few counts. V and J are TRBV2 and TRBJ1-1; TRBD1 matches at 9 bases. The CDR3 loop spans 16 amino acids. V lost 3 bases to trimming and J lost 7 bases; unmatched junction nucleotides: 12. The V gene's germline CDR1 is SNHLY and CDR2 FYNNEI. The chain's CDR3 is CASSEDPTGGMGEAFF. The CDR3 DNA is TGTGCCAGCAGTGAGGACCCAACAGGGGGCATGGGTGAAGCTTTCTTT.

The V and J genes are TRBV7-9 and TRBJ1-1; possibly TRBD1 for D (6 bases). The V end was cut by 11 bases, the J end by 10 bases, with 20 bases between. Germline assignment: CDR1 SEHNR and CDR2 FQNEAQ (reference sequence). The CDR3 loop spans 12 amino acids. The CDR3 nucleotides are TGTGCCTCGGCCTTTCAACAGGGCATAGCTTTCTTT. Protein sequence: CASAFQQGIAFF.

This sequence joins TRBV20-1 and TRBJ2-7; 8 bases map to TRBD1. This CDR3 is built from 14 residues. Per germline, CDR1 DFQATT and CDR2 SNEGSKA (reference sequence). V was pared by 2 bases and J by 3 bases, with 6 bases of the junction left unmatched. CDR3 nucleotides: TGCAGTGCTAGAAGAGACAGGGGTCTCTACGAGCAGTACTTC. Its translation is CSARRDRGLYEQYF.

CDR3 in DNA: TGTGCCAGCAGCCAAGATGCGGGGACAGGGGGTGAAAAACTGTTTTTT. Amino acid sequence: CASSQDAGTGGEKLFF. V is TRBV4-2 and J is TRBJ1-4, with TRBD1 identical over 11 bases. The CDR3 totals 16 residues. With 0 bases clipped from V and 7 bases from J, the junction kept 4 bases outside the gene matches. CDR1 and CDR2 from the germline V gene are LGHNA and YNFKEQ.

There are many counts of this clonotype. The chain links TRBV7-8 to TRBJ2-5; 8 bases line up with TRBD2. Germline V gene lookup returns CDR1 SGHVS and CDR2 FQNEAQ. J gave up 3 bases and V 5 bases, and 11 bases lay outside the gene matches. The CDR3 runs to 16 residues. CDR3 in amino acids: CASSPKRSSGKETQYF. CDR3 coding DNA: TGTGCCAGCAGCCCTAAGCGGAGTAGCGGGAAAGAGACCCAGTACTTC.

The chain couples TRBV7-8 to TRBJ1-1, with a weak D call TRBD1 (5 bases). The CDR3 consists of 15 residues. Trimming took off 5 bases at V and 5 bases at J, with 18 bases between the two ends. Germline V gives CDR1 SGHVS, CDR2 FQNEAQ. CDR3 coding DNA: TGTGCCAGCAGCCTCTCCCCCGGGGGGGGAACTGAAGCTTTCTTT. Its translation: CASSLSPGGGTEAFF.

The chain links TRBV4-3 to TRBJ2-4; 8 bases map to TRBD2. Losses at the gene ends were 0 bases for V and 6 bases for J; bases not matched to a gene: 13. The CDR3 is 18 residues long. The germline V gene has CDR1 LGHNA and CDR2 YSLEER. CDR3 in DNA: TGCGCCAGCAGCCAAGATCATCGGGGTAGCGGGGTGGGAAACATTCAGTACTTC. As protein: CASSQDHRGSGVGNIQYF.

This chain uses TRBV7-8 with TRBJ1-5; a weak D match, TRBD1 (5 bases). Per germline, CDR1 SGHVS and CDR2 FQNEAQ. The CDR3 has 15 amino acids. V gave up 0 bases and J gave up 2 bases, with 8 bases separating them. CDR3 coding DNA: TGTGCCAGCAGCTTAGCCCGAGGGGGCAATCAGCCCCAGCATTTT. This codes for CASSLARGGNQPQHF.